A single sample is the source of the 30 T cell receptor beta chains below, sequenced in a study of blood T cell repertoires in COVID-19. Produced via immunoSEQ multiplex PCR; TCRdb's table is partial and in-frame only. The sample lists under 300,000 clones, roughly 91% occurring once. The sequenced sample consisted of peripheral blood. Source of these receptors: a woman aged 40 to 55 who had recovered from COVID-19.

The rearrangement joins TRBV7-3 to TRBJ2-5; TRBD2 matches 10 bases. Per germline, CDR1 SGHTA and CDR2 FQGTGA. The trim removed 2 bases at V and 5 bases at J, leaving 5 bases unmatched. This CDR3 comprises 15 residues. CDR3 DNA sequence: TGTGCCAGCAGCTTAGGAGCGGGAGGGCCGGAGACCCAGTACTTC. Its translation: CASSLGAGGPETQYF.

V usage is TRBV5-8 and J usage is TRBJ2-7; 8 nucleotides align to TRBD1. The CDR3 is 15 amino acids. CDR1 and CDR2 from the germline V gene are SGHTS and YDEGEE. V lost 0 bases to trimming and J lost 7 bases; unmatched junction nucleotides: 9. The CDR3 DNA reads TGTGCCAGCAGCTTGGAGGCAGGGGGCGCGGGGGAGCAGTACTTC. This gives the protein CASSLEAGGAGEQYF.

This chain uses TRBV7-8 with TRBJ2-7, with 9 bases fitting TRBD2. The germline CDR1 and CDR2 sequences are SGHVS and FQNEAQ. V was clipped by 5 bases and J by 4 bases; unmatched bases: 12. The CDR3 has 16 residues. In nucleotides, the CDR3 is TGTGCCAGCAGCCGGCCCCCCGGCGGGAGGGAGTACGAGCAGTACTTC. Translated: CASSRPPGGREYEQYF.

This chain connects TRBV5-6 to TRBJ1-5; D is unclear. V lost 4 bases and J lost 0, with 8 bases in between. This CDR3 is 14 amino acids long. Germline CDR1 reads SGHDT; CDR2 reads YYEEEE. The CDR3 DNA reads TGTGCCAGCAGCCCCTACTATAGCAATCAGCCCCAGCATTTT. Amino acid sequence: CASSPYYSNQPQHF.

CDR3 protein: CATSRATTVGLEQYF. The CDR3 bases are TGTGCCACCAGCAGAGCCACGACCGTGGGCCTGGAGCAGTACTTC. This rearrangement joins TRBV15 to TRBJ2-7; no firm D call. The CDR3 has 15 residues. The V end lost 1 base, the J end lost 7 bases, and 17 bases lay between the germline ends. Germline CDR1 and CDR2: LNHNV and YYDKDF (reference sequence).

The chain combines TRBV7-3 with TRBJ2-1; the D gene is possibly TRBD2 (5 bases). Deletions cut 0 bases from V and 5 bases from J, with 11 bases between. This CDR3 contains 15 residues. Germline V lookup: CDR1 SGHTA, CDR2 FQGTGA. This CDR3 reads CASSLTGVDHNEQFF. The CDR3 DNA reads as TGTGCCAGCAGCTTAACGGGAGTGGATCACAATGAGCAGTTCTTC.

J is TRBJ1-4 and V is TRBV5-4, with TRBD1 identical over 9 bases. The CDR3 runs to 14 residues. Losses at the gene ends were 4 bases for V and 7 bases for J; bases not matched to a gene: 5. Per germline, CDR1 SGHNT and CDR2 YYREEE (reference sequence). For the CDR3, the DNA is TGTGCCAGCAGCCCGACAGGGGGGGCTGAAAAACTGTTTTTT. Amino acid sequence: CASSPTGGAEKLFF.

The chain is built from TRBV12-5 and TRBJ1-1; no clear D. V shed 3 bases and J shed 1 base, with 6 bases lying between them. The length of the CDR3 is 13 residues. The germline V gene has CDR1 LGHNT and CDR2 FRNRAP. CDR3 sequence: CASGFGPNTEAFF. CDR3 DNA sequence: TGTGCTAGTGGTTTTGGCCCGAACACTGAAGCTTTCTTT.

The chain uses TRBV30 and TRBJ2-7; 10 positions match TRBD1. V gave up 3 bases and J gave up 6 bases; unmatched junction bases: 5. The CDR3 runs 13 residues. The germline V gene encodes CDR1 GTSNPN and CDR2 SVGIG (reference sequence). The DNA for the CDR3 is TGTGCCTGGAGCCCGACAGGGGGCTTCGAGCAGTACTTC. It translates to CAWSPTGGFEQYF.

This clone was found once. The genes are TRBV19 and TRBJ2-3, with 7 bases matching TRBD2. V gave up 8 bases and J gave up 8 bases; unmatched junction bases: 10. The CDR3 has 13 residues. Per germline, CDR1 LNHDA and CDR2 SQIVND (reference sequence). This CDR3 is CASSGGSFGTQYF. The CDR3 region has the DNA TGTGCCAGTTCCGGCGGGAGCTTTGGTACGCAGTATTTT.

The chain has TRBV15 and TRBJ1-4, with a tentative D call TRBD1 (5 bases). Trimming left V 1 base short and J 8 bases short, with 14 bases between. Looked up from germline, CDR1 is LNHNV and CDR2 is YYDKDF (reference sequence). CDR3 size: 15 residues. The DNA of the CDR3 is TGTGCCACCAGCAGAGTTTGGGGCAGAATGGAAAAACTGTTTTTT. It codes for CATSRVWGRMEKLFF.

This clone was counted a few times. This chain uses TRBV5-1 with TRBJ1-6, with 7 bases matching TRBD1. Germline CDR1 and CDR2: SGHRS and YFSETQ. The CDR3 has 15 residues. The V gene end was trimmed by 4 bases and the J gene end by 8 bases; junction bases not matched to a gene: 9. The DNA of the CDR3 is TGCGCCAGCAGCGCTGCGGACAGGAGGTATTCACCCCTCCACTTT. Protein: CASSAADRRYSPLHF.

The V gene is TRBV5-8, the J gene TRBJ1-5; 10 nucleotides agree with TRBD1. V trimming: 6 bases; J trimming: 0 bases; junction bases outside the gene matches: 9. Germline V gene data show CDR1 as SGHTS and CDR2 as YDEGEE. This CDR3 is built from 17 residues. CDR3 bases: TGTGCCAGCACCCGGGACAGGGGCTTTTATAGCAATCAGCCCCAGCATTTT. Encoded protein: CASTRDRGFYSNQPQHF.

The chain carries TRBV27 and TRBJ1-2, with 9 positions matching TRBD1. Germline lookup yields CDR1 MNHEY and CDR2 SMNVEV (reference sequence). The CDR3 extends over 15 amino acids. The J segment lost 5 bases and the V segment lost 5 bases, leaving 9 bases of the junction unmatched. CDR3 sequence (DNA): TGTGCCAGCAGTCCCCAGACAGGGGGAGGATATGGCTACACCTTC. Protein product: CASSPQTGGGYGYTF.

This chain links TRBV27 with TRBJ2-1; TRBD2 aligns across 12 bases. Trimming at V came to 6 bases and at J to 9 bases, leaving 6 bases not matched to a gene. CDR1 and CDR2 (germline): MNHEY, SMNVEV (reference sequence). This CDR3 contains 14 residues. The CDR3 DNA is TGTGCCAGCAGGCCCGGACTAGCGGGGCGTGAGCAGTTCTTC. As protein: CASRPGLAGREQFF.

The chain has TRBV6-5 and TRBJ2-2; the D gene is possibly TRBD2 (6 bases). CDR1 and CDR2 from the germline V gene are MNHEY and SVGAGI. The V and J ends lost 7 bases and 6 bases respectively, with 12 bases between them. The CDR3 runs 13 residues. The CDR3 DNA is TGTGCCAGCACTCAAAGACTAGCCGGGGAGCTGTTTTTT. This encodes CASTQRLAGELFF.

This sequence joins TRBV7-3 and TRBJ2-7, with D perhaps matching TRBD2 (5 bases). The V and J ends lost 5 bases and 3 bases respectively, with 11 bases between them. Germline CDR1 is SGHTA and CDR2 is FQGTGA. This CDR3 region has 13 residues. The CDR3 coding sequence is TGTGCCAGCAGCCAGACTACCGGCTACGAGCAGTACTTC. It yields the protein CASSQTTGYEQYF.

This chain uses TRBV4-3 with TRBJ1-1, with a weak D call TRBD1 (6 bases). The V gene's germline CDR1 is LGHNA and CDR2 YSLEER. The CDR3 sequence is 14 residues long. V was pared by 2 bases and J by 4 bases, with 11 bases between. In nucleotides, the CDR3 is TGCGCCAGCAGCCAAACAGGGTGGGGCACTGAAGCTTTCTTT. This gives the protein CASSQTGWGTEAFF.

The chain links TRBV18 to TRBJ2-3; D might be TRBD1 (6 bases). V shed 8 bases and J shed 2 bases, with 17 bases lying between them. The CDR3 totals 15 residues. Germline lookup yields CDR1 KGHSH and CDR2 LQKENI. CDR3 sequence: CASPTGPLPTDTQYF. The DNA of the CDR3 is TGTGCCAGCCCCACAGGGCCCCTACCCACAGATACGCAGTATTTT.

This rearrangement joins TRBV7-3 to TRBJ2-2; tentatively, D is TRBD2 (5 bases). This CDR3 is built from 13 residues. The V and J ends lost 10 bases and 1 base respectively, with 10 bases between them. Germline CDR1 is SGHTA and CDR2 is FQGTGA. The CDR3 DNA sequence: TGTGCCACCGGACTGAGGAACACCGGGGAGCTGTTTTTT. It is translated as CATGLRNTGELFF.

The chain joins TRBV5-1 to TRBJ1-3; no firm D call. Between the trimmed V and J ends, which lost 5 bases and 0 bases, there was a span of 6 bases. This CDR3 region has 13 residues. Germline CDR1 reads SGHRS; CDR2 reads YFSETQ. For the CDR3, the DNA is TGCGCCAGCAGACAGTTCTCTGGAAACACCATATATTTT. The encoded protein is CASRQFSGNTIYF. The full variable domain, with the rest looked up from reference TRBV5-1 and TRBJ1-3, is KAGVTQTPRYLIKTRGQQVTLSCSPISGHRSVSWYQQTPGQGLQFLFEYFSETQRNKGNFPGRFSGRQFSNSRSEMNVSTLELGDSALYLCASRQFSGNTIYFGEGSWLTVV.

The chain couples TRBV6-5 to TRBJ2-5; D perhaps matches TRBD1 (5 bases). The CDR3 loop spans 14 amino acids. V was trimmed by 6 bases and J by 1 base, leaving 12 bases between them. In germline, CDR1 is MNHEY, CDR2 SVGAGI. CDR3 in amino acids: CASSRRQGQETQYF. DNA for the CDR3: TGTGCCAGCAGCCGCCGGCAGGGCCAAGAGACCCAGTACTTC.

This clone was seen only once. The DNA of the CDR3 is TGTGCCAGTAGTGCCGGGACAGGGAGGCATGGCTACACCTTC. This codes for CASSAGTGRHGYTF. The rearrangement uses TRBV19 and TRBJ1-2; TRBD1 aligns across 9 bases. The V segment lost 5 bases and the J segment 6 bases; nucleotides outside the gene matches: 7. CDR1 and CDR2 from the germline V gene are LNHDA and SQIVND (reference sequence). The CDR3 has 14 amino acids.

V gene TRBV7-2 combines with J gene TRBJ2-1; 13 bases are a match to TRBD2. The CDR3 loop spans 15 amino acids. Germline loops: CDR1 SGHTA, CDR2 FQGNSA. V trimming: 1 base; J trimming: 7 bases; junction bases outside the gene matches: 1. The CDR3 loop reads CASSLEGLAGNEQFF. The CDR3 region has the DNA TGTGCCAGCAGCTTAGAGGGACTAGCGGGGAATGAGCAGTTCTTC.

The chain couples TRBV11-2 to TRBJ1-2; D is perhaps TRBD1 (5 bases). CDR3 length equals 15 residues. V lost 5 bases and J lost 4, with 17 bases in between. Germline V lookup: CDR1 SGHAT, CDR2 FQNNGV. The CDR3 DNA is TGTGCCAGCAGCCCCTCCCAGGCCAGGGCCTATGGCTACACCTTC. It encodes CASSPSQARAYGYTF. Drawing the rest from reference TRBV11-2 and TRBJ1-2, the complete variable domain is EAGVAQSPRYKIIEKRQSVAFWCNPISGHATLYWYQQILGQGPKLLIQFQNNGVVDDSQLPKDRFSAERLKGVDSTLKIQPAKLEDSAVYLCASSPSQARAYGYTFGSGTRLTVV.

The J gene is TRBJ1-1, the V gene TRBV28, with D maybe TRBD1 (6 bases). CDR1 MDHEN and CDR2 SYDVKM come from the germline V gene. The length of the CDR3 is 14 residues. V gave up 3 bases and J gave up 1 base, with 9 bases separating them. The CDR3: CASSFRTENTEAFF. CDR3 DNA: TGTGCCAGCAGTTTTCGGACAGAGAACACTGAAGCTTTCTTT.

The V gene is TRBV2, the J gene TRBJ1-3; TRBD1 is a possible D gene (6 bases). The CDR3 is 15 residues long. V dropped 6 bases and J dropped 0 bases, with 12 bases sitting between them. CDR1 is SNHLY and CDR2 is FYNNEI in the germline V gene. The CDR3 reads CASRPQGSSGNTIYF. The DNA for the CDR3 is TGTGCCAGCAGGCCACAGGGTAGCTCTGGAAACACCATATATTTT.

In this sample, this clone turned up once. This chain links TRBV27 with TRBJ2-7, with 9 bases identical to TRBD2. Germline loops: CDR1 MNHEY, CDR2 SMNVEV (reference sequence). CDR3 size: 14 residues. V was pared by 0 bases and J by 3 bases, with 0 bases of the junction left unmatched. The DNA for the CDR3 is TGTGCCAGCAGTTTATCGACTAGCGGCTACGAGCAGTACTTC. Its protein is CASSLSTSGYEQYF.

CDR3 in DNA: TGTGCCAGCAGCTCCACCGGGGTTAATGAAAAACTGTTTTTT. This sequence encodes CASSSTGVNEKLFF. This chain connects TRBV7-9 to TRBJ1-4; D ambiguous. V was trimmed by 4 bases and J by 4 bases, leaving 10 bases between them. CDR1 is SEHNR and CDR2 is FQNEAQ in the germline V gene (reference sequence). The CDR3 spans 14 residues.

The V and J genes are TRBV19 and TRBJ1-1, with TRBD1 matching 8 bases. V lost 8 bases and J lost 7; bases outside the gene matches: 3. This CDR3 is built from 11 residues. Germline assignment: CDR1 LNHDA and CDR2 SQIVND (reference sequence). CDR3 region: CASSDRGEAFF. DNA for the CDR3: TGTGCCAGTTCTGACAGGGGTGAAGCTTTCTTT.